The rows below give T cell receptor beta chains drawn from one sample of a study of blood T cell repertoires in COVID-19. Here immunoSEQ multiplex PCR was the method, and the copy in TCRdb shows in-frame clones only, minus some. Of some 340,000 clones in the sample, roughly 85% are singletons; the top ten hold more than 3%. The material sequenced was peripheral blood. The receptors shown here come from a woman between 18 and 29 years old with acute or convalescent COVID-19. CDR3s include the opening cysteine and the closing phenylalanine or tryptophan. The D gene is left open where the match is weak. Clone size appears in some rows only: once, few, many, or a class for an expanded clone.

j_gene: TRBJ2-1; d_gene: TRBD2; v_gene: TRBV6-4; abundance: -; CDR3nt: TGTGCCAGCAGTCCCATGGGGCTAGCGGGTTTGGATGAGCAGTTCTTC; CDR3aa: CASSPMGLAGLDEQFF
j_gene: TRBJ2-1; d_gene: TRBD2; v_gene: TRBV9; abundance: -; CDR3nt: TGTGCCAGCAGCGGGGGACTAGCGGGATTTGAGCAGTTCTTC; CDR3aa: CASSGGLAGFEQFF
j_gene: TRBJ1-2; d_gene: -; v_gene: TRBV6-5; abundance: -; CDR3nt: TGTGCCAGCAGGGGCCGATCCTATGGCTACACCTTC; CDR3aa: CASRGRSYGYTF
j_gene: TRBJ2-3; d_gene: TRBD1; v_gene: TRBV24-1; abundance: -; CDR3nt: TGTGCCACCAGTGATGAAAGGACAGGGGGCCTTGGTATGGATACGCAGTATTTT; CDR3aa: CATSDERTGGLGMDTQYF
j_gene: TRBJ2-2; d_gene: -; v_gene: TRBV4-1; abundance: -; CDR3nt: TGCGCCAGCAGCCCCGCGGGCGGGGCGACCGGGGAGCTGTTTTTT; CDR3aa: CASSPAGGATGELFF
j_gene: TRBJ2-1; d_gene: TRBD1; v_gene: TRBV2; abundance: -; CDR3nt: TGTGCCAGCAGTGAGACAGGGAGCTCCTACAATGAGCAGTTCTTC; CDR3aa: CASSETGSSYNEQFF
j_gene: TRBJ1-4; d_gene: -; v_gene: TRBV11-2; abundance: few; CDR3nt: TGTGCCAGCAGCTTAGCTGGGGCAGCTAATGAAAAACTGTTTTTT; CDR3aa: CASSLAGAANEKLFF
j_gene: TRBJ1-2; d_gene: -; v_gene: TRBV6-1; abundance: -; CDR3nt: TGTGCCAGCAGTGATGAGGCCAGGGGATATGGCTACACCTTC; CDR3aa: CASSDEARGYGYTF
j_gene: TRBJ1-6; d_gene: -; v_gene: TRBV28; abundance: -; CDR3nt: TGTGCCAGCAGTCTTACAGGCTCCGCGGGGAATTCACCCCTCCACTTT; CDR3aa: CASSLTGSAGNSPLHF
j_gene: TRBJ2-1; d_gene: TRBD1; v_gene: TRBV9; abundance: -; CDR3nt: TGTGCCAGCAGCGTCTCGGGACAGGGGTACAATGAGCAGTTCTTC; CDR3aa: CASSVSGQGYNEQFF
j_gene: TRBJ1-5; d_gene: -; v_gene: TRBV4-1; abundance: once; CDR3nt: TGCGCCAGCAGCCTCCACGGACAGAGCAATCAGCCCCAGCATTTT; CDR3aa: CASSLHGQSNQPQHF
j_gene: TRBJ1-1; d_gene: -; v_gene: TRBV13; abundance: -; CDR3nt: TGTGCCAGCAGCCCCGCGGGAGGGCGGAACACTGAAGCTTTCTTT; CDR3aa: CASSPAGGRNTEAFF
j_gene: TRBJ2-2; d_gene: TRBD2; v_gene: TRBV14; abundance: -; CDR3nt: TGTGCCAGCAGCCCAGGACTAGCGGGCACCGGGGAGCTGTTTTTT; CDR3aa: CASSPGLAGTGELFF
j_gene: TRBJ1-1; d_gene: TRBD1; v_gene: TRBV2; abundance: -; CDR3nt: TGTGCCAGCAGTGCGATACAGGGGTTCGGCACTGAAGCTTTCTTT; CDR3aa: CASSAIQGFGTEAFF
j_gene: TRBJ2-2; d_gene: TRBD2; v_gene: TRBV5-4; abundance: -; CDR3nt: TGTGCCAGCAGCCTTAGCGGGACGAACACCGGGGAGCTGTTTTTT; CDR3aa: CASSLSGTNTGELFF
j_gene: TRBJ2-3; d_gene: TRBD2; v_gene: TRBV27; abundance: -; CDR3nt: TGTGCCAGCAGTTTGGAGAGACTAGCGGGCACAGATACGCAGTATTTT; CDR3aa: CASSLERLAGTDTQYF
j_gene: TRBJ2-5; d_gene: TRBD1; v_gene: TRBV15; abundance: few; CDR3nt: TGTGCCACCAGCAGAGATTCATTACAGGGGGTTTGGGAGACCCAGTACTTC; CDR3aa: CATSRDSLQGVWETQYF
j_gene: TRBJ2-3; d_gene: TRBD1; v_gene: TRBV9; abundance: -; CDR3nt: TGTGCCAGCAGTGCACGAGGGGGGACAGGGTCCTCGGATACGCAGTATTTT; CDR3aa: CASSARGGTGSSDTQYF
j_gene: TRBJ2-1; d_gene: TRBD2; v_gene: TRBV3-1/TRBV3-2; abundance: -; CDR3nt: TGTGCCAGCAGCGATTTCGAACTAGCGGGTTACAATGAGCAGTTCTTC; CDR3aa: CASSDFELAGYNEQFF
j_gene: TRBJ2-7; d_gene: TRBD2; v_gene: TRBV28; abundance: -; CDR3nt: TGTGCGACCGGGGCTAGCGGGATCAAGGCTCCCTACGAGCAGTACTTC; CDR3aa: CATGASGIKAPYEQYF
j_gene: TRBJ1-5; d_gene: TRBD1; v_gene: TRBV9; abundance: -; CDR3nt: TGTGCCAGCAGCTTAGCCGGGACAGTAAATCAGCCCCAGCATTTT; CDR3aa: CASSLAGTVNQPQHF
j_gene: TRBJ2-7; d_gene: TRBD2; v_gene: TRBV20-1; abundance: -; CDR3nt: TGCAGTGCTAGTACCAAAGGGAGTAGCGGGGCAAACGAGCAGTACTTC; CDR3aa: CSASTKGSSGANEQYF
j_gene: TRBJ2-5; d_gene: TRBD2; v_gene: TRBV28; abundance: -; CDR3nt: TGTGCCAGCAGTCCCTCGGGGGGAAAACGAGAGACCCAGTACTTC; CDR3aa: CASSPSGGKRETQYF
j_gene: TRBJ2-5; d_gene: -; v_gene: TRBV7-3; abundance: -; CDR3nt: TGTGCCAGCAGCTATGGAGGTACAGAGACCCAGTACTTC; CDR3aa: CASSYGGTETQYF
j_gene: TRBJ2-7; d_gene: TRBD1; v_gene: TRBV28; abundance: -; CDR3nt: TGTGCCAGCAGTTTACTGGGACAGGGGTCCTACGAGCAGTACTTC; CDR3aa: CASSLLGQGSYEQYF
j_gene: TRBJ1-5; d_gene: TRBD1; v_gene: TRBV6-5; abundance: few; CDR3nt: TGTGCCAGCAGCATACAAAAGGGGGCTCAGCCCCAGCATTTT; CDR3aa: CASSIQKGAQPQHF
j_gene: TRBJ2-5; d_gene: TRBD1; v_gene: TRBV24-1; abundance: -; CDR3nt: TGTGCCACCAGTGACTACAGGGGAGAGACCCAGTACTTC; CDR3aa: CATSDYRGETQYF
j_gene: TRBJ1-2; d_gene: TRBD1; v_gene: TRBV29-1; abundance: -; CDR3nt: TGCAGCGTCCCCGGGACAGGGGATGGCTACACCTTC; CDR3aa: CSVPGTGDGYTF
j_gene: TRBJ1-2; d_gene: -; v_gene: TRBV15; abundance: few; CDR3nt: TGTGCCACCAGCAGAGATATGAGGGTTAGGAATGATGGCTACACCTTC; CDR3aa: CATSRDMRVRNDGYTF
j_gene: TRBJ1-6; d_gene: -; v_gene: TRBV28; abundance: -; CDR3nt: TGTGCCAGCGCGTCAAATAATTCACCCCTCCACTTT; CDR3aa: CASASNNSPLHF
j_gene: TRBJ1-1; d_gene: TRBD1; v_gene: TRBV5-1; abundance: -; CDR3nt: TGCGCCAGCAGCGTAAGTCCCGGGACAGGGGGTCTCTCGAACACTGAAGCTTTCTTT; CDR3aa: CASSVSPGTGGLSNTEAFF
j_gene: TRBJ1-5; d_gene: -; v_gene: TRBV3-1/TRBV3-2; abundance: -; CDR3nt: TGTGCCAGCAGCCTAGGGGCGAATCAGCCCCAGCATTTT; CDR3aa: CASSLGANQPQHF
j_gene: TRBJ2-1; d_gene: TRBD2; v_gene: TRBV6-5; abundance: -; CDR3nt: TGTGCCAGCAGTTACGGACTAGCGCAATACAATGAGCAGTTCTTC; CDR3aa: CASSYGLAQYNEQFF
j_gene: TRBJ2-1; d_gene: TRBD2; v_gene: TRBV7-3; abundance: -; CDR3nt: TGTGCCAGCAGCTTAAACCCTAGCGGGGGGGCTAATGAGCAGTTCTTC; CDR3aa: CASSLNPSGGANEQFF
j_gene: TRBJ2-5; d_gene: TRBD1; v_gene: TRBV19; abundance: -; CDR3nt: TGTGCCAGTAGGAAACAGGGGGCTGGGGAGACCCAGTACTTC; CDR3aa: CASRKQGAGETQYF
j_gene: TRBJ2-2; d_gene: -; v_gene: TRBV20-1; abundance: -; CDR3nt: TGCAGTGCTCAAACAACCGGGGAGCTGTTTTTT; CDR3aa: CSAQTTGELFF